Listed below are T cell receptor beta chains from one sample, sequenced in a study of human T cells and chemical hapten exposure. TCRdb re-called the RACE reads with MiXCR, one entry per CDR3 protein. The sample lists around 44,000 distinct CDR3 sequences; just under 4% were seen once. The sequencing here drew on whole blood, taken in connection with sensitization to the hapten diphenylcyclopropenone (DPC). The receptors were sampled from a man in his fifties with alopecia areata. Some clones in this sample may be carry-over from other donors' samples. CDR3s include the opening cysteine and the closing phenylalanine or tryptophan. The order of the fields is CDR3 protein, V gene, J gene.

CSSREQGPAEAFF,TRBV29-1,TRBJ1-1
CSASRRGRSNSNQPQHF,TRBV20-1,TRBJ1-5
CASSQEDRPGRGYTF,TRBV4-2,TRBJ1-2
CASSLATGKSDGELFF,TRBV5-1,TRBJ2-2
CASSPGQGNEKLFF,TRBV12-3/TRBV12-4,TRBJ1-4
CASSENLSSYNEQFF,TRBV2,TRBJ2-1
CSGALGGPETGELFF,TRBV29-1,TRBJ2-2
CASSATSRSTDTQYF,TRBV5-1,TRBJ2-3
CSAPSGQGLYGYTF,TRBV20-1,TRBJ1-2
CASSRRGDRANTQYF,TRBV7-8,TRBJ2-3
CATSMTGVVETQYF,TRBV24-1,TRBJ2-5
CASTPPSGANVLTF,TRBV5-6,TRBJ2-6
CSVSQGDEKLFF,TRBV29-1,TRBJ1-4
CASSVSAGGPTDTQYF,TRBV9,TRBJ2-3
CASSPEVAGPGNTIYF,TRBV7-9,TRBJ1-3
CSAEGLAGSNTQYF,TRBV29-1,TRBJ2-3
CASRQKAGVGQETQYF,TRBV2,TRBJ2-5
CASSYGLPINNEQFF,TRBV6-2/TRBV6-3,TRBJ2-1
CASSFYGFSYEQYF,TRBV7-9,TRBJ2-7
CAISNPGTEQFF,TRBV10-3,TRBJ2-1
CASSSGGPRYEQYF,TRBV5-4,TRBJ2-7
CASSPWSLTSGSFTGELFF,TRBV7-9,TRBJ2-2
CSVVGTGPISTYNEQFF,TRBV29-1,TRBJ2-1
CASSPDRGPEKLFF,TRBV28,TRBJ1-4
CASSLLGPRGDEQFF,TRBV12-3/TRBV12-4,TRBJ2-1
CASSGQGGSEAFF,TRBV18,TRBJ1-1
CASSSQTAGGPHNEQFF,TRBV11-2,TRBJ2-1
CASSLDTGTSVTDTQYF,TRBV5-1,TRBJ2-3
CAWKRGTGGDYGYTF,TRBV30,TRBJ1-2
CASSFGSLAKNIQYF,TRBV7-8,TRBJ2-4
CASSYGTSQADTQYF,TRBV6-6,TRBJ2-3
CAWSRGGSTDTQYF,TRBV30,TRBJ2-3
CASSLNRDRGTWGANVLTF,TRBV9,TRBJ2-6
CASSYNWGTNTEAFF,TRBV6-2/TRBV6-3,TRBJ1-1
CASSQDGGSRGNEKLFF,TRBV4-2,TRBJ1-4
CASSLDAVSPLHF,TRBV12-3/TRBV12-4,TRBJ1-6
CASSAGTSGRAKDTQYF,TRBV6-5,TRBJ2-3
CASSLSYRGNGELFF,TRBV27,TRBJ2-2
CASSPTSGSYETQYF,TRBV10-2,TRBJ2-5
CASSFNIPDRDRPLHF,TRBV27,TRBJ1-6
CASSPGRGTDGYTF,TRBV5-1,TRBJ1-2
CASIPGGPVVEQYF,TRBV28,TRBJ2-7
CASRPGQGHQPQHF,TRBV12-3/TRBV12-4,TRBJ1-5
CASRIQGAGSPLHF,TRBV10-2,TRBJ1-6
CASSFRGNEQFF,TRBV5-4,TRBJ2-1
CASSPRLAGTNTGELFF,TRBV7-9,TRBJ2-2
CASSPARLYGYTF,TRBV7-2,TRBJ1-2
CASTEGDTPRDGYTF,TRBV2,TRBJ1-2
CSARTGHTTGELFF,TRBV20-1,TRBJ2-2
CASSLASGEETQYF,TRBV5-1,TRBJ2-5